This T cell receptor (beta chain) was profiled in a study of cytotoxic CD8 clonotypes in ibrutinib-treated CLL. Sequencing was performed with immunoSEQ multiplex PCR; in TCRdb, only in-frame clones are kept and a portion is missing. The data hold hundreds of thousands of clones, with less than 75% observed a single time. Germline V lookup: CDR1 SNHLY, CDR2 FYNNEI. V lost 2 bases and J lost 4, with 11 bases in between. This CDR3 has 14 residues. The chain employs TRBV2 and TRBJ1-2; D may be TRBD1 (5 bases). This TCR came from a human donor with chronic lymphocytic leukemia. The sequencing here drew on PBMCs, taken after 24 months of ibrutinib treatment. CDR3: CASSEQGGSYGYTF. For the CDR3, the DNA is TGTGCCAGCAGTGAACAGGGAGGGAGCTATGGCTACACCTTC. Variable domain in full (rest from reference TRBV2 and TRBJ1-2): EPEVTQTPSHQVTQMGQEVILRCVPISNHLYFYWYRQILGQKVEFLVSFYNNEISEKSEIFDDQFSVERPDGSNFTLKIRSTKLEDSAMYFCASSEQGGSYGYTFGSGTRLTVV.